This is a list of T cell receptor beta chains from one sample in a study of early T cells in non-severe SARS-CoV-2 infection. TCRdb recomputed calls from the 5' RACE reads with MiXCR, one row per CDR3 protein. The sample includes under 70,000 distinct CDR3 sequences, approximately 15% seen only once; the top ten take 9% to 10%. Material: whole blood, obtained at baseline. The receptors shown here come from an adult who was a healthcare worker with PCR-confirmed SARS-CoV-2 infection or an uninfected control (not recorded which). Each CDR3 is given with its conserved first and last residue. Fields, in order: CDR3 protein, CDR3 DNA, D gene, V gene, clone size, J gene. D genes are given only for firm matches. Only part of the rows carry a size: once, few, many, or a class if the clone is expanded.

CDR3: CASGTGPTETQYF
DNA: TGTGCCAGCGGAACCGGGCCAACCGAGACCCAGTACTTC
D: -
V: TRBV11-2
size: -
J: TRBJ2-5

CDR3: CASSVHGQLNTEAFF
DNA: TGTGCCAGCAGTGTACACGGACAGCTGAACACTGAAGCTTTCTTT
D: -
V: TRBV9
size: few
J: TRBJ1-1

CDR3: CASSLGLDDEQFF
DNA: TGCGCCAGCAGCTTGGGACTAGATGATGAGCAGTTCTTC
D: -
V: TRBV5-1
size: -
J: TRBJ2-1

CDR3: CASSLQGWGVGNQPQHF
DNA: TGTGCCAGCAGTCTACAGGGATGGGGTGTGGGCAATCAGCCCCAGCATTTT
D: -
V: TRBV28
size: -
J: TRBJ1-5

CDR3: CASSLGGSSSYEQYF
DNA: TGTGCCAGCAGCTTAGGGGGGTCAAGCTCCTACGAGCAGTACTTC
D: -
V: TRBV7-6
size: many
J: TRBJ2-7

CDR3: CASSQVGVGQPQHF
DNA: TGCGCCAGCAGCCAAGTAGGGGTGGGCCAGCCCCAGCATTTT
D: -
V: TRBV4-1
size: few
J: TRBJ1-5

CDR3: CASSHNSDSPLHF
DNA: TGTGCCAGCTCTCACAACAGCGATTCACCCCTCCACTTT
D: -
V: TRBV18
size: -
J: TRBJ1-6

CDR3: CASSLRAGDTDTQYF
DNA: TGTGCCAGCAGCTTAAGGGCGGGAGACACAGATACGCAGTATTTT
D: TRBD2
V: TRBV11-2
size: -
J: TRBJ2-3

CDR3: CASTTGTGNEKLFF
DNA: TGTGCCAGCACCACCGGGACGGGGAATGAAAAACTGTTTTTT
D: -
V: TRBV6-5
size: few
J: TRBJ1-4

CDR3: CASSPGTGGWETQYF
DNA: TGCGCCAGCAGCCCGGGGACAGGGGGCTGGGAGACCCAGTACTTC
D: TRBD1
V: TRBV5-1
size: few
J: TRBJ2-5

CDR3: CASSDLPDSADTQYF
DNA: TGCGCCAGCAGCGACCTCCCAGACAGTGCAGATACGCAGTATTTT
D: -
V: TRBV5-1
size: many
J: TRBJ2-3

CDR3: CAWSVGWIGANYGYTF
DNA: TGTGCCTGGAGTGTAGGTTGGATCGGAGCTAACTATGGCTACACCTTC
D: -
V: TRBV30
size: few
J: TRBJ1-2

CDR3: CASERGGVAYEQYF
DNA: TGCGCCAGCGAAAGAGGGGGAGTGGCCTACGAGCAGTACTTC
D: -
V: TRBV10-2
size: many
J: TRBJ2-7

CDR3: CASSLQGSSGNTIYF
DNA: TGTGCCAGCAGCTTACAGGGTAGCTCTGGAAACACCATATATTTT
D: -
V: TRBV13
size: few
J: TRBJ1-3

CDR3: CASTQGVNTEAFF
DNA: TGTGCCAGCACCCAAGGGGTGAACACTGAAGCTTTCTTT
D: -
V: TRBV3-1
size: once
J: TRBJ1-1

CDR3: CSATPGGGYSYEQYF
DNA: TGCAGTGCTACCCCGGGCGGGGGGTACTCCTACGAGCAGTACTTC
D: TRBD2
V: TRBV20-1
size: few
J: TRBJ2-7

CDR3: CASSLSGHLIGTQYF
DNA: TGTGCCAGCAGCCTCTCCGGGCACCTTATAGGGACCCAGTACTTC
D: -
V: TRBV7-6
size: many
J: TRBJ2-5

CDR3: CASSLEGDSNSPLHF
DNA: TGCGCCAGCAGCTTGGAGGGGGACAGCAATTCACCCCTCCACTTT
D: TRBD1
V: TRBV5-1
size: -
J: TRBJ1-6

CDR3: CASSSDRDNEQFF
DNA: TGTGCCAGCAGCTCCGACCGTGACAATGAGCAGTTCTTC
D: -
V: TRBV7-3
size: -
J: TRBJ2-1

CDR3: CASSHGGGQSSYEQYF
DNA: TGTGCCAGCAGCCACGGAGGGGGACAGAGCTCCTACGAGCAGTACTTC
D: -
V: TRBV5-6
size: few
J: TRBJ2-7

CDR3: CASTATEAKNIQYF
DNA: TGTGCCAGCACGGCAACGGAGGCCAAAAACATTCAGTACTTC
D: -
V: TRBV12-3/TRBV12-4
size: few
J: TRBJ2-4

CDR3: CASSELSGQGVSDTQYF
DNA: TGTGCCAGCAGTGAATTGAGTGGACAGGGGGTCTCAGATACGCAGTATTTT
D: TRBD1
V: TRBV2
size: few
J: TRBJ2-3

CDR3: CASSLGATTEAFF
DNA: TGTGCCAGCAGCCTGGGGGCAACCACTGAAGCTTTCTTT
D: -
V: TRBV7-9
size: few
J: TRBJ1-1

CDR3: CASSSQAGITDTQYF
DNA: TGTGCCAGCAGCTCGCAAGCGGGGATCACAGATACGCAGTATTTT
D: TRBD2
V: TRBV11-2
size: few
J: TRBJ2-3

CDR3: CASSLGVLTTDTQYF
DNA: TGTGCCAGCAGCTTAGGGGTTTTGACCACAGATACGCAGTATTTT
D: -
V: TRBV7-9
size: few
J: TRBJ2-3

CDR3: CSAASGSTDTQYF
DNA: TGCAGTGCCGCTAGCGGGAGCACAGATACGCAGTATTTT
D: TRBD2
V: TRBV20-1
size: many
J: TRBJ2-3

CDR3: CASSQGYYNEQFF
DNA: TGTGCCAGCAGCCAAGGGTACTACAATGAGCAGTTCTTC
D: -
V: TRBV3-1
size: once
J: TRBJ2-1